One T cell receptor beta chain is described in this entry. The record originates from a study of blood T cell repertoires in COVID-19. Looking at the study overall: Samples representing acute and convalescent COVID-19 were sourced from the United States, Italy and Spain. T cells, B-cell-depleted T cells, or PBMCs provided the cDNA or gDNA that served as material.

Under the authors' procedure: Amplification from reference gene primers served as the basis for estimated nucleated cell counts. Repertoires were generated with immunoSEQ multiplex PCR, while TCRdb's copy carries only in-frame clones and drops some. The V and J calls and clone size come from that table; D and trimming were worked out from the DNA. The table shows 150,000 to 200,000 clones, with approximately 85% occurring only once. The sequenced sample was peripheral blood. This sequence was found in an elderly woman with acute or convalescent COVID-19.

This CDR3 is CASSYGTGGGDYGYTF. The CDR3 nucleotides read TGTGCCAGCAGTTACGGGACAGGGGGAGGAGACTATGGCTACACCTTC. The genes are TRBV6-5 and TRBJ1-2; 11 bases match TRBD1. The V and J ends lost 2 bases and 3 bases, in that order; junction bases with no gene match: 5. CDR3 length: 16 amino acids. Looked up from germline, CDR1 is MNHEY and CDR2 is SVGAGI.